This TCR beta chain was recovered during a study of glioma-infiltrating T cells after dendritic cell vaccination. Overall study: Autologous tumor lysate-pulsed dendritic cell vaccination was given between the early 2000s and the early 2010s.

Indicated time point: after dendritic cell vaccination, including at tumor progression/relapse. The table lists this clone with a few counts. The target antigen is unknown. Germline CDR1 and CDR2: MNHEY and SVGAGI. V was pared by 5 bases and J by 4 bases, with 4 bases of the junction left unmatched. The CDR3 is 15 residues long. Primers: 60 V beta forward and 13 J beta reverse. Assay used: immunoSEQ multiplex PCR; TCRdb lists only in-frame clones, some missing. The sample yields 75,000 to 95,000 clones, more than 80% seen once. Study-level results: Few patients contributed both blood and tumor specimens.

The genes are TRBV6-5 and TRBJ2-3; TRBD2 agrees at 12 bases. This TCR was sampled from a human donor with glioblastoma. This specimen was blood, taken after dendritic cell vaccination. The DNA of the CDR3 is TGTGCCAGCAGTCCGCTAGCGGGGGGGCCAGATACGCAGTATTTT. Amino acid sequence: CASSPLAGGPDTQYF.